This TCR beta chain was sequenced during a study of T cell repertoires in cytomegalovirus infection. As for this clonotype: Its specificity is unknown.

The ends lost 4 bases at V and 4 bases at J; junction bases unmatched: 5. The germline V gene has CDR1 SGHTA and CDR2 FQGNSA. The CDR3 has 14 amino acids. TCRdb fed the reads into MiXCR, producing one record per CDR3 protein. The sample lists 450,000 to 600,000 distinct CDR3 sequences, about 33% occurring once. The chain uses TRBV7-2 and TRBJ1-2, with TRBD1 identical over 8 bases. This TCR was recovered from a human donor in good health (CMV status not recorded). Some clones in this sample may be carry-over from other donors' samples. The input for sequencing was cultured PBMCs, taken from culture after CMV antigen stimulation. CDR3 protein: CASSSGTGLYGYTF. The CDR3 bases are TGTGCCAGCAGCTCGGGGACAGGTCTCTATGGCTACACCTTC.